The T cell receptor beta chain described here comes from a study of shared clonotypes between healthy human individuals. Study results and caveats: Only a few donors were included, so the genetic and exposure-history diversity represented was limited.

There are 12 residues in the CDR3. Germline values: CDR1 SGHAT, CDR2 FQNNGV. Turning to this clone: Its antigen is still unknown. This probably arose from a read error, given a far larger clone one base away. The sample holds other DNA sequences that translate to the same CDR3.

Adult donors, all healthy and HIV-negative, had no recent acute infections or vaccinations. Under the authors' procedure: Junction-only immunoSEQ sequences carried no quality scores, so filtering differed. Using immunoSEQ multiplex PCR, the repertoire was profiled, and TCRdb retains in-frame clones only, with some absent. V and J calls and clone size follow that table, whereas D and trimming were derived from the DNA. The table includes around 530,000 clones, around 77% detected once. Source material: PBMCs. The TCR sequence derives from a middle-aged woman in good health. Some clones in this sample may be carry-over from other donors' samples. The V call is TRBV11-2, the J call TRBJ1-4; D is unresolved. CDR3 nucleotide sequence: TGTGCCAGCAGCTTATGGAGGGAAAAGCTGTTTTTT. This sequence encodes CASSLWREKLFF.